The rows below give T cell receptor beta chains drawn from one sample of a study of cytomegalovirus exposure and HLA in healthy donors. Repertoires were generated with immunoSEQ multiplex PCR, while TCRdb's copy carries only in-frame clones and drops some. Counted here are 250,000 to 300,000 clones, 80% to 90% occurring once; the ten biggest clones make up roughly 2%. The sequencing input was PBMCs. The receptors stem from a woman aged 40 to 55 in good health and CMV-seropositive. Both conserved end residues are part of each CDR3. The D gene is left open where the match is weak. Clone sizes are given selectively: once, few, many, or a class where the clone is expanded.

V,size,J,D,DNA,CDR3
TRBV19,.,TRBJ1-1,TRBD1,TGTGCCAGTAGTATCCAGGGGGGGAACACTGAAGCTTTCTTT,CASSIQGGNTEAFF
TRBV7-6,once,TRBJ1-4,TRBD1,TGTGCCAGCAGCTTAGCAGGGGACAGGGAGGCAACTAATGAAAAACTGTTTTTT,CASSLAGDREATNEKLFF
TRBV4-3,few,TRBJ1-2,TRBD1,TGCGCCAGCAGCCAATACCCCCCCGGGACAGGGGAAGGAGGCTACACCTTC,CASSQYPPGTGEGGYTF
TRBV29-1,once,TRBJ1-1,.,TGCAGCGTCCAGGGATTAGGTGAAGCTTTCTTT,CSVQGLGEAFF
TRBV5-4,.,TRBJ2-5,.,TGTGCCAGCAGCATACAGGGAGTTGGACAAGAGACCCAGTACTTC,CASSIQGVGQETQYF
TRBV30,.,TRBJ2-7,TRBD1,TGTGCCTGGGAGCCGGGACAGGGGCCATGGGAGCAGTACTTC,CAWEPGQGPWEQYF
TRBV30,.,TRBJ1-2,.,TGTGCCTGGAGTGTTGGCAAGAACTATGGCTACACCTTC,CAWSVGKNYGYTF
TRBV11-3,.,TRBJ2-5,.,TGTGCCAGCACCAGGAGCACCTGGGGCTTGGGGGAGACCCAGTACTTC,CASTRSTWGLGETQYF
TRBV27,.,TRBJ1-5,.,TGTGCCAGGGGCCCGGGGGTTTCCAATCAGCCCCAGCATTTT,CARGPGVSNQPQHF
TRBV19,.,TRBJ2-3,TRBD1,TGTGCCAGTAGTTCACAGGGGGTCTATGGGGATACGCAGTATTTT,CASSSQGVYGDTQYF
TRBV11-2,.,TRBJ2-1,TRBD2,TGTGCCAGCAGCTTAGGTCTAGCGGGAGGGCCGGGCAATGAGCAGTTCTTC,CASSLGLAGGPGNEQFF
TRBV6-4,.,TRBJ1-5,.,TGTGCCAGCAGTTCCACCGGGGATAGCAATCAGCCCCAGCATTTT,CASSSTGDSNQPQHF
TRBV7-9,.,TRBJ1-2,.,TGTTCCAGCAGCCCGAACGGTTATGGCTACACCTTC,CSSSPNGYGYTF
TRBV2,.,TRBJ2-7,.,TGTGCCAGCAGGGGAGCAAACGAGCAGTACTTC,CASRGANEQYF
TRBV10-3,.,TRBJ1-5,.,TGTGCCATCAGTGAGTCGGCGGGGGTAAGCAATCAGCCCCAGCATTTT,CAISESAGVSNQPQHF
TRBV10-3,.,TRBJ2-3,.,TGTGCCATCAGGCCGGGACTGAGCACAGATACGCAGTATTTT,CAIRPGLSTDTQYF
TRBV4-2,.,TRBJ1-2,.,TGTGCCAGCAGCCAAGATGAGGGTCAGCCTCACCTTGGCTACACCTTC,CASSQDEGQPHLGYTF
TRBV11-3,.,TRBJ2-2,TRBD1,TGTGCCAGCAGCATTAAACAGGGGGCCGTGAACACCGGGGAGCTGTTTTTT,CASSIKQGAVNTGELFF
TRBV10-3,.,TRBJ2-5,TRBD1,TGTGCCATCAGTGACCAACAGGGGCGGTCTTTAAAAGAGACCCAGTACTTC,CAISDQQGRSLKETQYF
TRBV7-2,once,TRBJ1-5,.,TGTGCCAGCAGCTTAAGGGGTCAGCCCCAGCATTTT,CASSLRGQPQHF
TRBV27,.,TRBJ2-2,.,TGTGCCAGCAGCGACGCCAGGGCAGGATGGGATCGCGGCGGGGAGCTGTTTTTT,CASSDARAGWDRGGELFF
TRBV21-1,few,TRBJ1-2,.,TGTGCCAGCAGCAAAGAGGGGGGGACAAGACCTAACTATGGCTACACCTTC,CASSKEGGTRPNYGYTF
TRBV7-9,.,TRBJ2-7,TRBD2,TGTGCCAGCAGCCGGGGACTAGTGGGATCCTACGAGCAGTACTTC,CASSRGLVGSYEQYF
TRBV6-4,few,TRBJ1-2,.,TGTGCCAGCAGTGACACCCCACAGGGAGCTGTCTATGGCTACACCTTC,CASSDTPQGAVYGYTF
TRBV4-1,few,TRBJ2-2,TRBD2,TGCGCCAGCAGCCAAGGGACTAGCGCTCCGAACACCGGGGAGCTGTTTTTT,CASSQGTSAPNTGELFF
TRBV6-1,.,TRBJ2-7,TRBD1,TGTGCCAGCAGTGAAGGGACAGGTCGCTACGAGCAGTACTTC,CASSEGTGRYEQYF
TRBV4-3,once,TRBJ2-1,.,TGCGCCAGCAGCCAAGACCGCTTTCAGGCGCAGTTCTTC,CASSQDRFQAQFF
TRBV19,.,TRBJ2-5,.,TGTGCCAGTAGTATATGGGAAGGGGAAGAGACCCAGTACTTC,CASSIWEGEETQYF
TRBV10-3,.,TRBJ1-5,TRBD1,TGTGCCATCAGTAGGGACAGGGGGAATCAGCCCCAGCATTTT,CAISRDRGNQPQHF
TRBV30,.,TRBJ2-7,.,TGTGCCTGGAGTGCCCACACCGGCTTCACCCGGGACACCTACGAGCAGTACTTC,CAWSAHTGFTRDTYEQYF
TRBV21-1,.,TRBJ1-4,.,TGTGCCAGCAGCTCCGGTCCCCCCCCTGAAAAACTGTTTTTT,CASSSGPPPEKLFF
TRBV5-1,.,TRBJ2-7,TRBD1,TGCGCCAGCAGCTCCGGACAGGGGTACGAGCAGTACTTC,CASSSGQGYEQYF
TRBV9,once,TRBJ2-1,TRBD2,TGTGCCAGCAGCGTATCCGGGACTAGCGTTACCAATGAGCAGTTCTTC,CASSVSGTSVTNEQFF
TRBV18,.,TRBJ1-4,.,TGTGCCAGCTCACCACCCGGGTACGAAAAACTGTTTTTT,CASSPPGYEKLFF
TRBV25-1,.,TRBJ1-6,TRBD1,TGTGCCAGCAAAGGGACAGGGGTTAATTCACCCCTCCACTTT,CASKGTGVNSPLHF
TRBV28,.,TRBJ2-7,.,TGTGCCAGCAGCATCAAGCCCACCGAGCAGTACTTC,CASSIKPTEQYF
TRBV5-1,once,TRBJ2-7,TRBD1,TGCGCCAGCAGCAGAGGGACAGGGGACTACGAGCAGTACTTC,CASSRGTGDYEQYF
TRBV28,.,TRBJ2-2,TRBD2,TGTGCCAGCAGTACCGCCGGACTAGCGACCACCGGGGAGCTGTTTTTT,CASSTAGLATTGELFF
TRBV11-2,.,TRBJ2-1,.,TGTGCCAGCAAGCCGGGACTTAACTACAATGAGCAGTTCTTC,CASKPGLNYNEQFF
TRBV11-3,.,TRBJ2-6,.,TGTGCCAGCTCTTGCTCTGCTGGGTTTTCTGGGGCCAACGGCCTGACTTTC,CASSCSAGFSGANGLTF
TRBV29-1,once,TRBJ2-1,TRBD2,TGCAGCGTTGAGAGGGATGGGGGGGGCTCCTACAATGAGCAGTTCTTC,CSVERDGGGSYNEQFF
TRBV27,.,TRBJ2-7,TRBD2,TGTGCCAGCAGTTCATCTAGCGGTACCTACGAGCAGTACTTC,CASSSSSGTYEQYF
TRBV19,.,TRBJ2-1,.,TGTGCCAGTAGTACCTTACACTCGCTGGAGAGCTCCTACAATGAGCAGTTCTTC,CASSTLHSLESSYNEQFF
TRBV28,.,TRBJ1-2,.,TGTGCCAGCAGTCCGGGTTACTATGGCTACACCTTC,CASSPGYYGYTF
TRBV6-6,.,TRBJ2-1,.,TGTGCCAGCAGTTTAGAACAGTTTGAGCAGTTCTTC,CASSLEQFEQFF
TRBV4-3,.,TRBJ1-2,.,TGCGCCAGCAGCCAAGCCCTTGACAGTGCTTCGAACTATGGCTACACCTTC,CASSQALDSASNYGYTF
TRBV6-6,.,TRBJ1-1,TRBD1,TGTGCCAGCAGTTACTCGGGACAGATGAACACTGAAGCTTTCTTT,CASSYSGQMNTEAFF
TRBV18,.,TRBJ2-7,TRBD2,TGTGCCAGCTCACCCGGGACTAGCGGGAACTACGAGCAGTACTTC,CASSPGTSGNYEQYF
TRBV7-3,.,TRBJ1-2,TRBD1,TGTGCCAGCAGCGCTCAACCGGGACCCCAGGGGGATAGTGGCTACACCTTC,CASSAQPGPQGDSGYTF
TRBV7-2,once,TRBJ2-1,.,TGTGCCAGCAGCTTAGAGGGTAGCGGAGCCTACAATGAGCAGTTCTTC,CASSLEGSGAYNEQFF
TRBV5-1,.,TRBJ2-7,TRBD2,TGCGCCAGCAGCTCTAGCGGGAGTGCGTCCTACGAGCAGTACTTC,CASSSSGSASYEQYF
TRBV30,.,TRBJ2-5,.,TGTGCCTTTGGGGGGGCGATTCAGTACTTC,CAFGGAIQYF
TRBV28,.,TRBJ2-7,.,TGTGCCAGCAGTTTACGCTACGAGCAGTACTTC,CASSLRYEQYF
TRBV28,.,TRBJ2-6,.,TGTGCCAGCAGTTTGACTCTTCCCTCTGGGGCCAACGTCCTGACTTTC,CASSLTLPSGANVLTF
TRBV6-5,.,TRBJ1-5,TRBD1,TGTGCCAGCAGATACCTCACAGGGGACGGCAATCAGCCCCAGCATTTT,CASRYLTGDGNQPQHF
TRBV28,.,TRBJ1-3,TRBD1,TGTGCCAGCAGCAGGACAGGGGCCCCTGAAAACACCATATATTTT,CASSRTGAPENTIYF
TRBV6-5,.,TRBJ1-2,.,TGTGCCAGCAGTTACCAGGGCGACTCGAGCGGCTACACCTTC,CASSYQGDSSGYTF
TRBV29-1,.,TRBJ1-5,.,TGCAGCGTCATACAGGGCCCCGATTATAGCAATCAGCCCCAGCATTTT,CSVIQGPDYSNQPQHF
TRBV2,once,TRBJ1-1,TRBD1,TGTGCCAGCAGGGGACAGAGGCTGAACACTGAAGCTTTCTTT,CASRGQRLNTEAFF
TRBV29-1,.,TRBJ2-1,.,TGCAGCGTTGAAGCAGAGGGGGCCTACAATGAGCAGTTCTTC,CSVEAEGAYNEQFF